This T cell receptor (beta chain) was documented in a study of blood T cell repertoires in COVID-19. In the study overall: Whether acute or convalescent, the COVID-19 samples came from the United States, Italy and Spain. Sources were T cells, B-cell-depleted T cells, or PBMCs; the material itself was cDNA or gDNA.

CDR1 is LGHDT and CDR2 is YNNKEL in the germline V gene (reference sequence). The trim removed 4 bases at V and 14 bases at J, leaving 14 bases unmatched. The CDR3 has 15 residues. The participants were between roughly 18 and 89 years old and came from some 25 US areas. Recovered Cohort 3 donors showed two negative PCRs, clearance, or symptom resolution. This table comes from immunoSEQ multiplex PCR, and its TCRdb copy is limited to in-frame clones, with some not included. The table shows around 280,000 clones, with roughly nine tenths occurring only once. V and J are TRBV3-1 (or the pseudogene TRBV3-2) and TRBJ2-1; 10 nucleotides match TRBD1. The clonotype comes from a woman between 40 and 50 years old who had recovered from COVID-19. The sequencing input was PBMCs or T cells enriched from blood (not recorded which). The DNA for the CDR3 is TGTGCCAGCAGCCCCGGACAGGGGGGCGGAGTAGAGGAGTTCTTC. This gives the protein CASSPGQGGGVEEFF.